This T cell receptor beta chain is from a study of OX40 agonist ivuxolimab in advanced cancers. The protocol was immunoSEQ multiplex PCR, while the TCRdb copy is restricted to in-frame clones and leaves out a portion. Of tens of thousands of clones in the sample, approximately 90% are singletons; the top ten hold 0.3% to 0.45%. The ends lost 5 bases at V and 10 bases at J; junction bases unmatched: 5. Germline V gene data show CDR1 as SGHNT and CDR2 as YENEEA. The CDR3 spans 12 residues. The material sequenced was CD4+ or CD8+ T cells sorted from blood, taken in a trial of the OX40 agonist ivuxolimab. This TCR was recovered from an adult with an advanced solid tumor such as melanoma, head and neck, liver or kidney cancer. The chain couples TRBV11-3 to TRBJ2-1; 7 bases map to TRBD1. CDR3 coding DNA: TGTGCCAGCAGCCCCCGGGACAGAGAGCAGTTCTTC. Translation: CASSPRDREQFF.